This T cell receptor (beta chain) came from a study of T-cell reconstitution after alpha-beta-depleted transplantation in children. This clonotype was detected a few times. Its antigen is unidentified. General study findings and limits: From surviving recipient T cells and thymic progenitors came the high day-60 TCRbeta diversity observed in some patients. One year post-transplant, T-cell counts and diversity were largely derived from T cells produced anew. Several hundred expanded graft clones reportedly were the source of alpha-beta T cells about two months after transplant.

Germline trimming cut 6 bases from V and 4 bases from J; bases unmatched to any gene: 11. This CDR3 has 16 amino acids. Germline CDR1 reads SGHRS; CDR2 reads YFSETQ. As it was prepared, the TCRbeta library received unique molecular identifiers. MiXCR was run by TCRdb on the PCR reads, yielding one entry per CDR3 protein. The repertoire includes around 670,000 distinct CDR3 sequences, around 13% of them detected once, and 0.79% sits in the top ten. J is TRBJ2-1 and V is TRBV5-1, with 9 nucleotides matching TRBD1. The receptor comes from a girl aged 2-9 years with congenital amegakaryocytic thrombocytopenia, due to receive a stem cell transplant. The specimen comprised PBMCs, sampled before TCRalphabeta/CD19-depleted stem cell transplant. The CDR3 coding sequence is TGCGCCAGCACTTGGGTCGGGACAGGGTATTACAATGAGCAGTTCTTC. As protein: CASTWVGTGYYNEQFF.